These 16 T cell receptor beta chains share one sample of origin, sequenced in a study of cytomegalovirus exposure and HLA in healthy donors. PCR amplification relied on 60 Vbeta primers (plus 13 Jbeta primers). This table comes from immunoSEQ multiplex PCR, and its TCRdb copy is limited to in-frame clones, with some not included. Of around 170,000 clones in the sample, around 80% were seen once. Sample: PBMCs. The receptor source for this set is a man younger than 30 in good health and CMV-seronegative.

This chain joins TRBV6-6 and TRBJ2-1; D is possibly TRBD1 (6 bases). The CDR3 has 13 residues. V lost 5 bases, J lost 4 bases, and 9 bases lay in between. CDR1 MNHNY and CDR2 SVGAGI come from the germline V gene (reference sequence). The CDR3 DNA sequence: TGTGCCAGCAGTAAACAGGGTTACAATGAGCAGTTCTTC. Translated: CASSKQGYNEQFF.

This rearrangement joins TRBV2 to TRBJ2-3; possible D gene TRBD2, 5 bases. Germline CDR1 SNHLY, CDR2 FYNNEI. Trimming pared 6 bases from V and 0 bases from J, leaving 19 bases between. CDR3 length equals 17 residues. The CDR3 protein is CASSPPRLTRSTDTQYF. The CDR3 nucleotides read TGTGCCAGCAGCCCTCCCCGACTAACCCGCAGCACAGATACGCAGTATTTT.

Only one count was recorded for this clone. The CDR3, as DNA: TGTGCCAGTTCAGACAGGGGCAACACTGAAGCTTTCTTT. It translates to CASSDRGNTEAFF. The V and J genes are TRBV19 and TRBJ1-1; 8 positions match TRBD1. The CDR3 contains 13 residues. J was trimmed by 2 bases and V by 8 bases; bases with no gene match: 4. Germline V CDR1 and CDR2: LNHDA, SQIVND (reference sequence).

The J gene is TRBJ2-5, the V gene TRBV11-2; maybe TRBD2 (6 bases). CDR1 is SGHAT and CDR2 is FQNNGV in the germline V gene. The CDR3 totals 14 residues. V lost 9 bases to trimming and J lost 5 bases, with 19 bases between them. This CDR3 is CASGRRSTIETQYF. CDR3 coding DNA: TGTGCCAGTGGGAGGAGGAGCACGATCGAGACCCAGTACTTC.

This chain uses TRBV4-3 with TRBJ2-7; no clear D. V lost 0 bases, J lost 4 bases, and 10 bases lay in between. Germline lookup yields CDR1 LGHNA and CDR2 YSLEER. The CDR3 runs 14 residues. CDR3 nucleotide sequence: TGCGCCAGCAGCCAAGATAGATCCGCATACGAGCAGTACTTC. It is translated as CASSQDRSAYEQYF.

The CDR3 sequence is CASSPSGEHSNQPQHF. CDR3 DNA: TGTGCCAGCTCACCATCGGGAGAACATAGCAATCAGCCCCAGCATTTT. The chain recombines TRBV18 with TRBJ1-5; no clear D gene. Per germline, CDR1 KGHSH and CDR2 LQKENI. This CDR3 is built from 16 residues. V lost 2 bases and J 0 bases, leaving 11 bases between the germline ends. The variable domain in full, completed from reference TRBV18 and TRBJ1-5, reads NAGVMQNPRHLVRRRGQEARLRCSPMKGHSHVYWYRQLPEEGLKFMVYLQKENIIDESGMPKERFSAEFPKEGPSILRIQQVVRGDSAAYFCASSPSGEHSNQPQHFGDGTRLSIL.

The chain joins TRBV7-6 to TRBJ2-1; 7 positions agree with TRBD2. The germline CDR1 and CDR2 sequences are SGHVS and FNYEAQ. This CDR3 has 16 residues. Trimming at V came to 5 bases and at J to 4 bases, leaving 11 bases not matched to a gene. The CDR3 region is CASSKRGLVVYNEQFF. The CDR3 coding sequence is TGTGCCAGCAGCAAACGCGGACTAGTGGTGTACAATGAGCAGTTCTTC.

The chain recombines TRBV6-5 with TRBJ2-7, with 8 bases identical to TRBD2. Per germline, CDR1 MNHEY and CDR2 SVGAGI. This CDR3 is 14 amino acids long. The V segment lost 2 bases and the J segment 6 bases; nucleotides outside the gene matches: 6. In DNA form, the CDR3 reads TGTGCCAGCAGTTACGGGCGGGGGGTAGGCGAGCAGTACTTC. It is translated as CASSYGRGVGEQYF.

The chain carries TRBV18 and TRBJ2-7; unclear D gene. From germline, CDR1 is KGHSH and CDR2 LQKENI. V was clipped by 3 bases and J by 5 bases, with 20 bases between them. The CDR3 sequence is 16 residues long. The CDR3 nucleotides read TGTGCCAGCTCACCTGCTTCGGCGGAAAAAGGAGACGAGCAGTACTTC. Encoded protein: CASSPASAEKGDEQYF.

CDR3 in DNA: TGCGCCAGCAGCCAAGCTTGGACAGCCTATGGCTACACCTTC. Translating it yields CASSQAWTAYGYTF. This chain links TRBV4-3 with TRBJ1-2; maybe TRBD1 (6 bases). The length of the CDR3 is 14 residues. Between the trimmed V and J ends, which lost 1 base and 4 bases, there was a span of 10 bases. CDR1 LGHNA and CDR2 YSLEER come from the germline V gene.

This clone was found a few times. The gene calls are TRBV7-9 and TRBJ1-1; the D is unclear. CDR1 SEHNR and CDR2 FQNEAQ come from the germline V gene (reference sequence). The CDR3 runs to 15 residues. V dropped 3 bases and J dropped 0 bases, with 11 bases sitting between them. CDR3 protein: CASSFTRRLNTEAFF. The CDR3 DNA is TGTGCCAGCAGCTTTACTAGGCGTTTGAACACTGAAGCTTTCTTT.

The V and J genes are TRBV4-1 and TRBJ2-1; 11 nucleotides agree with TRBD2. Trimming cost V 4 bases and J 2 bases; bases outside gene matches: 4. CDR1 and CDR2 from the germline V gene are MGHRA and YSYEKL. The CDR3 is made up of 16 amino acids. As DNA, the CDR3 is TGCGCCAGCAGCCTCGCTAGCGGGGGGCCCTACAATGAGCAGTTCTTC. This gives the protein CASSLASGGPYNEQFF.

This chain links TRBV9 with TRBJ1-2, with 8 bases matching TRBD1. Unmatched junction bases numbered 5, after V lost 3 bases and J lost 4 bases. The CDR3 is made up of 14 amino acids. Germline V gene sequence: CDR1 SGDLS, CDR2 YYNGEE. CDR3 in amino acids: CASSGQGLSYGYTF. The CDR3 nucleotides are TGTGCCAGCAGCGGACAGGGGTTGAGCTATGGCTACACCTTC.

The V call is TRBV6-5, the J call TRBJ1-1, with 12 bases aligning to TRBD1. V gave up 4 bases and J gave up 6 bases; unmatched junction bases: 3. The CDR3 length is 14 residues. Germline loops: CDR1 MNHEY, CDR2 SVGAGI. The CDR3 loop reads CASSWDRGRAEAFF. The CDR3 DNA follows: TGTGCCAGCAGTTGGGACAGGGGGCGGGCTGAAGCTTTCTTT.

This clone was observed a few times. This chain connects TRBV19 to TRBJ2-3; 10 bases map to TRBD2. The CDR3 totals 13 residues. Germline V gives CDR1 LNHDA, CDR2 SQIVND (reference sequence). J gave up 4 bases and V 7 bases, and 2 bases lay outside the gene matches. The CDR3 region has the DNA TGTGCCAGTACTAGCGGGAGTGCAGATACGCAGTATTTT. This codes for CASTSGSADTQYF.

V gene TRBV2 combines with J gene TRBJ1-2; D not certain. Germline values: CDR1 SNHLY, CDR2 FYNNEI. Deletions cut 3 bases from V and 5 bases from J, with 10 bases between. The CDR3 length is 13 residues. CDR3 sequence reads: CASSDAYRYGYTF. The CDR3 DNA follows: TGTGCCAGCAGTGACGCATACCGGTATGGCTACACCTTC.